Below are 18 T cell receptor beta chains sequenced from a single sample in a study of OX40 agonist ivuxolimab in advanced cancers. Profiling relied on immunoSEQ multiplex PCR, and the TCRdb table lists in-frame clones only, not all of them. This sample has about 59,000 clones, with 85% to 90% found just once. The sequences come from CD4+ or CD8+ T cells sorted from blood, collected in a trial of the OX40 agonist ivuxolimab. The receptor set was obtained from an adult with an advanced solid tumor such as melanoma, head and neck, liver or kidney cancer.

This clone was observed once. V gene TRBV7-9 combines with J gene TRBJ2-1, with 12 bases matching TRBD2. V shed 4 bases and J 5 bases; nucleotides not matched to a gene: 6. The CDR3 runs 16 residues. Germline values: CDR1 SEHNR, CDR2 FQNEAQ (reference sequence). In DNA form, the CDR3 reads TGTGCCAGCAGCTCTAGGACTAGCGGGGAAGACAATGAGCAGTTCTTC. Translated, it gives CASSSRTSGEDNEQFF.

The V and J genes are TRBV7-9 and TRBJ1-3; 7 nucleotides match TRBD1. Germline lookup yields CDR1 SEHNR and CDR2 FQNEAQ (reference sequence). V shed 2 bases and J 0 bases; nucleotides not matched to a gene: 4. This CDR3 region has 16 residues. This CDR3 reads CASSLNRDSSGNTIYF. In nucleotides, the CDR3 is TGTGCCAGCAGCTTAAACCGGGACAGCTCTGGAAACACCATATATTTT.

The rearrangement uses TRBV27 and TRBJ2-5, with D perhaps TRBD2 (5 bases). V lost 7 bases, J lost 2 bases, and 17 bases lay in between. The CDR3 runs 15 residues. The germline V gene encodes CDR1 MNHEY and CDR2 SMNVEV (reference sequence). Here the CDR3 reads CASIPIGLDQETQYF. The CDR3 region has the DNA TGTGCCAGCATTCCAATCGGACTGGATCAAGAGACCCAGTACTTC.

The chain combines TRBV10-1 with TRBJ2-1; TRBD2 agrees at 13 bases. The CDR3 is 16 residues long. Germline V gives CDR1 WNHNN, CDR2 SYGVQD (reference sequence). V trimming: 4 bases; J trimming: 6 bases; junction bases outside the gene matches: 6. CDR3 region: CASSATGLAGVNEQFF. The CDR3 DNA reads as TGCGCCAGCAGTGCTACCGGACTAGCGGGAGTCAATGAGCAGTTCTTC.

V is TRBV6-5 and J is TRBJ1-2; D perhaps matches TRBD1 (5 bases). CDR1 and CDR2 (germline): MNHEY, SVGAGI. The CDR3 length is 13 residues. With 4 bases removed from V and 4 bases from J, the gap between germline ends came to 10 bases. The chain's CDR3 is CASSFDSIYGYTF. In nucleotides, the CDR3 is TGTGCCAGCAGTTTTGACAGTATCTATGGCTACACCTTC.

Here the CDR3 reads CASSLGRNQPQHF. The CDR3 region has the DNA TGTGCCAGCAGCTTGGGGCGGAATCAGCCCCAGCATTTT. The rearrangement links TRBV5-4 to TRBJ1-5; D is ambiguous. Trimming took 0 bases from V and 4 from J, leaving 5 bases between them. There are 13 residues in the CDR3. Germline loops: CDR1 SGHNT, CDR2 YYREEE (reference sequence).

A few counts support this clone. The V and J genes are TRBV2 and TRBJ2-3; D is perhaps TRBD2 (5 bases). The length of the CDR3 is 14 residues. Germline CDR1 is SNHLY and CDR2 is FYNNEI. Between the trimmed V and J ends, which lost 7 bases and 2 bases, there was a span of 13 bases. CDR3 sequence (DNA): TGTGCCAGCAATCGACGGGGAGACACAGATACGCAGTATTTT. It specifies CASNRRGDTDTQYF.

The chain carries TRBV7-2 and TRBJ2-1; D perhaps matches TRBD1 (6 bases). The germline CDR1 and CDR2 sequences are SGHTA and FQGNSA. V was shortened by 3 bases and J by 5 bases, with 8 bases between the two germline ends. The CDR3 length is 13 residues. The DNA of the CDR3 is TGTGCCAGCAGCTTGGGACATAACAATGAGCAGTTCTTC. This translates into CASSLGHNNEQFF.

The rearrangement links TRBV27 to TRBJ1-1; D unresolved. This CDR3 has 15 amino acids. The V gene lost 6 bases and the J gene lost 0 bases, with 14 bases spanning the gap. CDR1 MNHEY and CDR2 SMNVEV come from the germline V gene (reference sequence). The CDR3 is CASSWNQRMNTEAFF. Written as DNA, the CDR3 is TGTGCCAGCAGCTGGAACCAGAGAATGAACACTGAAGCTTTCTTT.

The J gene is TRBJ1-2, the V gene TRBV7-9; D gene uncertain. Germline values: CDR1 SEHNR, CDR2 FQNEAQ (reference sequence). V lost 5 bases and J 8 bases, leaving 6 bases between the germline ends. The CDR3 length is 10 residues. CDR3 amino acids: CASSLQGYTF. DNA for the CDR3: TGTGCCAGCAGCCTCCAAGGCTACACCTTC.

The chain is built from TRBV15 and TRBJ2-1, with 8 bases that match TRBD2. There are 16 residues in the CDR3. V shed 5 bases, J shed 7 bases, and the junction held 13 bases outside the gene matches. The V gene's germline CDR1 is LNHNV and CDR2 YYDKDF (reference sequence). The CDR3 loop is CATSSSVAGIVNEQFF. CDR3 coding DNA: TGTGCCACCAGCTCTTCTGTAGCGGGAATTGTAAATGAGCAGTTCTTC.

V is TRBV11-2 and J is TRBJ1-1; D might be TRBD1 (6 bases). The V gene lost 6 bases and the J gene lost 3 bases, with 20 bases spanning the gap. This CDR3 comprises 16 residues. From germline, CDR1 is SGHAT and CDR2 FQNNGV. CDR3: CASRTIRGSLDTEAFF. Written as DNA, the CDR3 is TGTGCCAGCAGAACAATCAGGGGTTCCTTGGACACTGAAGCTTTCTTT.

The V call is TRBV5-1, the J call TRBJ1-4; 8 positions match TRBD1. J lost 7 bases, V lost 1 base, and 3 bases had no gene match. The germline V gene encodes CDR1 SGHRS and CDR2 YFSETQ. CDR3 length: 14 amino acids. CDR3 residues: CASSLNRGGEKLFF. The CDR3, as DNA: TGCGCCAGCAGCTTGAACAGGGGGGGTGAAAAACTGTTTTTT.

This chain connects TRBV7-2 to TRBJ2-3; 10 bases agree with TRBD2. This CDR3 has 17 residues. V was pared by 5 bases and J by 2 bases, with 10 bases of the junction left unmatched. The germline V gene has CDR1 SGHTA and CDR2 FQGNSA. The CDR3 loop reads CASSQRLAGDYTDTQYF. CDR3 bases: TGTGCCAGCAGCCAAAGACTAGCGGGCGATTACACAGATACGCAGTATTTT.

V gene TRBV11-2 combines with J gene TRBJ2-3, with 10 nucleotides matching TRBD1. After removal of 2 bases from V and 4 bases from J, the junction contained 6 bases not matched to a gene. The germline gives CDR1 SGHAT, CDR2 FQNNGV. The CDR3 has 16 residues. CDR3: CASSLRRDRGPDTQYF. The CDR3 DNA follows: TGTGCCAGCAGCTTAAGGCGGGACAGGGGCCCAGATACGCAGTATTTT.

The chain uses TRBV9 and TRBJ1-2; D is perhaps TRBD1 (5 bases). V lost 3 bases and J lost 4, with 13 bases in between. Germline values: CDR1 SGDLS, CDR2 YYNGEE. The CDR3 is made up of 14 amino acids. CDR3 sequence: CASSGPGPVYGYTF. The CDR3 region has the DNA TGTGCCAGCAGCGGCCCGGGGCCGGTCTATGGCTACACCTTC.

This clone is medium-sized. The V and J genes are TRBV2 and TRBJ2-1, with 10 positions matching TRBD2. Germline CDR1 reads SNHLY; CDR2 reads FYNNEI. This CDR3 is 12 amino acids long. With V trimmed by 5 bases and J by 12 bases, 4 bases remained unmatched. CDR3 protein: CASSPSGGAQFF. The CDR3 nucleotides are TGTGCCAGCAGTCCTAGCGGGGGCGCGCAGTTCTTC.

The V gene is TRBV19, the J gene TRBJ1-2, with D possibly matching TRBD1 (5 bases). CDR3 length: 16 amino acids. The V and J ends lost 6 bases and 0 bases respectively, with 17 bases between them. Germline values: CDR1 LNHDA, CDR2 SQIVND (reference sequence). The DNA of the CDR3 is TGTGCCAGTAGGGAGACGGGGCAGTCCGCTAACTATGGCTACACCTTC. Translating it yields CASRETGQSANYGYTF.